This T cell receptor beta chain is drawn from a study of control samples from healthy donors and cancer patients. Germline V gene lookup returns CDR1 SGHTS and CDR2 YDEGEE. V trimming: 4 bases; J trimming: 4 bases; junction bases outside the gene matches: 9. CDR3 length equals 16 residues. Note on this clone: Other DNA sequences in this sample translate to the same CDR3.

Using immunoSEQ multiplex PCR, the repertoire was profiled, and TCRdb retains in-frame clones only, with some absent. The sample has roughly 120,000 clones; 90% are singletons. This clonotype was obtained from a human donor in good health. The donor label of this sample is uncertain. What was sequenced was blood. This chain links TRBV5-8 with TRBJ2-5; 11 positions match TRBD2. CDR3 DNA sequence: TGTGCCAGCAGCGGCCGTCTAGCGGGGGGTTTAGAGACCCAGTACTTC. Translating gives CASSGRLAGGLETQYF.